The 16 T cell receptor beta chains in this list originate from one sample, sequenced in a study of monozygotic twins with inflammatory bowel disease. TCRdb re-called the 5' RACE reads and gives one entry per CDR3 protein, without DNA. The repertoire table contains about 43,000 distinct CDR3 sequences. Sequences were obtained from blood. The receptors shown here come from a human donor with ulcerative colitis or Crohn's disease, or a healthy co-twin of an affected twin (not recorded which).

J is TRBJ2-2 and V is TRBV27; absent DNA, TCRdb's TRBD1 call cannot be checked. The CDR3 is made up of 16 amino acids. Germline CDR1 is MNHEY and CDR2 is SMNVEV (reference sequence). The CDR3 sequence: CASSLKPGTHTGELFF.

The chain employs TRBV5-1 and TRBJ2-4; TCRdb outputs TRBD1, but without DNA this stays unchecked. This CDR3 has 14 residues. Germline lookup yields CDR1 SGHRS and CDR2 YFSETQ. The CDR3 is CASSVGQGVVMQYF.

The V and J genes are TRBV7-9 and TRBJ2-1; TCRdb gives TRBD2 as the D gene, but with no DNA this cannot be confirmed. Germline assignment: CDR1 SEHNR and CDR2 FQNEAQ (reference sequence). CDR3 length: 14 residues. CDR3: CASSSRRGYNEQFF.

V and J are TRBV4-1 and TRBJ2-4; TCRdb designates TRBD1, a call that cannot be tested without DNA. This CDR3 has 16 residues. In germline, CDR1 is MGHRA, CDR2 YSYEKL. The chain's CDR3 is CASSQEAGAFGNIQYF.

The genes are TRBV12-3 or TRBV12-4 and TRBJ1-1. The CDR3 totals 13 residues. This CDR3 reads CASSPMHATEAFF.

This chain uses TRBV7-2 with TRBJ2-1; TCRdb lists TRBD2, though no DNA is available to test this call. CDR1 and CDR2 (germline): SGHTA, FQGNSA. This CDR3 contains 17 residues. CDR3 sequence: CASSSELAGGFEGEQFF.

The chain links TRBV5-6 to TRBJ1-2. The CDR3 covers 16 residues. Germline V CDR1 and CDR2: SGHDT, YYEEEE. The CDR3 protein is CASSLNLGDANYGYTF.

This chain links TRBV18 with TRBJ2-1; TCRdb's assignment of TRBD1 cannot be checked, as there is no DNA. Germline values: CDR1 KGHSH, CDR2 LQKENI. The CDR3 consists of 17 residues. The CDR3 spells CASSPRGTGFQKNEQFF. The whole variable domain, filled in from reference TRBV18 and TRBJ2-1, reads NAGVMQNPRHLVRRRGQEARLRCSPMKGHSHVYWYRQLPEEGLKFMVYLQKENIIDESGMPKERFSAEFPKEGPSILRIQQVVRGDSAAYFCASSPRGTGFQKNEQFFGPGTRLTVL.

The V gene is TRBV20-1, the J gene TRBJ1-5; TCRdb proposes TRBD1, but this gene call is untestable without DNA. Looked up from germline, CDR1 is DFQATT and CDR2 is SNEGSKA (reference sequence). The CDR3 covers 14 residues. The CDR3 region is CSARTGFFNQPQHF.

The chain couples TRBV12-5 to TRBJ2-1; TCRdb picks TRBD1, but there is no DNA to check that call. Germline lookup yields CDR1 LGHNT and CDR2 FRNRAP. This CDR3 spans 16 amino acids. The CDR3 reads CASGTGVGARQDEQFF.

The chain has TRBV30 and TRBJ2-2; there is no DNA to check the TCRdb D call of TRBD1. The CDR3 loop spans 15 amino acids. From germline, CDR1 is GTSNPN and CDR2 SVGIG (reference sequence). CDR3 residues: CAWRIGDRNTGELFF.

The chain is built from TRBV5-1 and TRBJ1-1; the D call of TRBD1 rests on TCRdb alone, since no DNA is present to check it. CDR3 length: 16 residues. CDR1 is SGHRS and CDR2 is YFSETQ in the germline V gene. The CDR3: CASSFGTGSRNTEAFF.

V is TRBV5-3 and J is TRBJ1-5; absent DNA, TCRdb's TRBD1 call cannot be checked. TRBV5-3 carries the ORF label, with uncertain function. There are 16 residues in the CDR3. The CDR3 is CARSFGGKEGNQPQHF.

The CDR3 loop reads CASSQLEPHPYNEQFF. The chain links TRBV5-6 to TRBJ2-1. Germline CDR1 SGHDT, CDR2 YYEEEE. The CDR3 sequence is 16 residues long.

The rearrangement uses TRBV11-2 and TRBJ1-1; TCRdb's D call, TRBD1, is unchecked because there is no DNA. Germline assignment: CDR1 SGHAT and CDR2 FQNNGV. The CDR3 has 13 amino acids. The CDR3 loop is CASSLPGGVDAFF.

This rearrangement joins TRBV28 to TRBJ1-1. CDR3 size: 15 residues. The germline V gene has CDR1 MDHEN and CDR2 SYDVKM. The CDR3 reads CASSFPEGINTEAFF.